This T cell receptor (beta chain) derives from a study of blood T cell repertoires in COVID-19. In the original analysis: Amplified reference gene primers provided the basis for estimating nucleated cell counts. Repertoires were generated with immunoSEQ multiplex PCR, while TCRdb's copy carries only in-frame clones and drops some. V and J calls and clone size are given by that table; D and trimming were obtained from the DNA. The sample records about 260,000 clones, less than 90% being singletons. Germline V gene data show CDR1 as SQVTM and CDR2 as ANQGSEA. V shed 4 bases and J shed 2 bases, with 16 bases lying between them. There are 15 residues in the CDR3.

The sequence was obtained from a middle-aged woman who had recovered from COVID-19. The sequencing sample was made of peripheral blood. This sequence joins TRBV29-1 and TRBJ2-3; D is perhaps TRBD2 (6 bases). CDR3 sequence reads: CSVGLDLGVTDTQYF. CDR3 sequence (DNA): TGCAGCGTTGGACTAGATTTGGGTGTCACAGATACGCAGTATTTT.